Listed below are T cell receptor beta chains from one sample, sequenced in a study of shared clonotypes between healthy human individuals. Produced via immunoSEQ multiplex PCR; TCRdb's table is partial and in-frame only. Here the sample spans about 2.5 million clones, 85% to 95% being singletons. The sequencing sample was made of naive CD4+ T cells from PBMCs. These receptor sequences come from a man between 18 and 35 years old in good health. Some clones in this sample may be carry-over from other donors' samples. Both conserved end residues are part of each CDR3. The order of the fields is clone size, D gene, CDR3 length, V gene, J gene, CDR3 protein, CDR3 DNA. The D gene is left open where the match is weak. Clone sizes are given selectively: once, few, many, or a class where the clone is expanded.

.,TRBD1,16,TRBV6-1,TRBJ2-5,CASSEGHDRVQETQYF,TGTGCCAGCAGTGAAGGGCACGACAGGGTACAAGAGACCCAGTACTTC
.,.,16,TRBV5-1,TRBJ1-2,CASSLEGRVLLYGYTF,TGCGCCAGCAGCTTGGAGGGCAGGGTGCTGCTCTATGGCTACACCTTC
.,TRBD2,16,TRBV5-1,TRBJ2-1,CARGGLFAGTSDEQFF,TGCGCCAGGGGCGGGTTATTCGCCGGGACTAGCGACGAGCAGTTCTTC
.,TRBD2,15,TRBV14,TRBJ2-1,CASSVGRGGWNEQFF,TGTGCCAGCAGCGTTGGGCGGGGGGGCTGGAATGAGCAGTTCTTC
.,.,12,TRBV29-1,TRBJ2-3,CSVRVAGDTQYF,TGCAGCGTGAGGGTGGCGGGGGATACGCAGTATTTT
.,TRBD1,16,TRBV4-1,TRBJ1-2,CASSPTGQGLNYGYTF,TGCGCCAGCAGCCCTACCGGACAGGGGCTGAACTATGGCTACACCTTC
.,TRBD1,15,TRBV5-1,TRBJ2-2,CASSFRGQDTGELFF,TGCGCCAGCAGCTTCAGGGGGCAGGATACCGGGGAGCTGTTTTTT
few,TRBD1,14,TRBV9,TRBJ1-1,CASSVGQGLTEAFF,TGTGCCAGCAGCGTAGGACAGGGTCTTACTGAAGCTTTCTTT
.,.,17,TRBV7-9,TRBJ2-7,CASSYSPDVEFSYEQYF,TGTGCCAGCAGCTACTCCCCGGACGTTGAATTCTCCTACGAGCAGTACTTC
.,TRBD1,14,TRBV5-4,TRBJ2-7,CASRLRTGEDEQYF,TGTGCCAGCAGACTTCGGACAGGGGAGGACGAGCAGTACTTC
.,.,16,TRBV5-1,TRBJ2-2,CASSFYPPGNTGELFF,TGCGCCAGCAGCTTTTATCCGCCTGGGAACACCGGGGAGCTGTTTTTT
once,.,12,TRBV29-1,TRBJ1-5,CSVEVAGQPQHF,TGCAGCGTTGAAGTGGCAGGACAGCCCCAGCATTTT
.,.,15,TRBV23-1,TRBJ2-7,CASSQKDGSSYEQYF,TGCGCCAGCAGTCAAAAAGACGGTAGCTCCTACGAGCAGTACTTC
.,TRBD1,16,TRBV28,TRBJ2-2,CASSPSGTGRAGELFF,TGTGCCAGCAGCCCCTCCGGGACAGGGAGGGCCGGGGAGCTGTTTTTT
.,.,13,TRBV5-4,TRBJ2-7,CASSSPGVYEQYF,TGTGCCAGCAGCTCCCCAGGGGTCTACGAGCAGTACTTC
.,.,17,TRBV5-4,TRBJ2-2,CASSLVYGRSNTGELFF,TGTGCCAGCAGCTTGGTGTATGGGCGATCGAACACCGGGGAGCTGTTTTTT
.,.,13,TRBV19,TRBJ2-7,CASSRETAYEQYF,TGTGCCAGTAGTCGCGAAACCGCCTACGAGCAGTACTTC
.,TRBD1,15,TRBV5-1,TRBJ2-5,CASSLGAGGTETQYF,TGCGCCAGCAGCTTGGGGGCAGGGGGCACGGAGACCCAGTACTTC
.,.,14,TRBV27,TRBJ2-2,CARTVNANTGELFF,TGTGCCAGGACAGTCAACGCGAACACCGGGGAGCTGTTTTTT
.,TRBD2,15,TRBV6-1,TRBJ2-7,CASKEGTSGGYEQYF,TGTGCCAGCAAAGAAGGGACTAGCGGGGGCTACGAGCAGTACTTC
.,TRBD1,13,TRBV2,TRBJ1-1,CAGSGTGSAEAFF,TGTGCCGGATCCGGGACAGGGTCTGCCGAAGCTTTCTTT
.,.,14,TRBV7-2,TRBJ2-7,CASSPRGGEYEQYF,TGTGCCAGCAGCCCGCGGGGAGGTGAATACGAGCAGTACTTC
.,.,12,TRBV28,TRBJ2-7,CATDANSYEQYF,TGTGCCACCGACGCGAACTCCTACGAGCAGTACTTC
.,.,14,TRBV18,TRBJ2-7,CASSSAQGGYEQYF,TGTGCCAGCTCATCTGCGCAGGGGGGCTACGAGCAGTACTTC
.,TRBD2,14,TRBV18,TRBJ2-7,CASSPGTSDGEQYF,TGTGCCAGCTCACCAGGGACTAGCGACGGGGAGCAGTACTTC
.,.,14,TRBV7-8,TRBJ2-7,CASSPREEAYEQYF,TGTGCCAGCAGCCCCAGGGAAGAGGCCTACGAGCAGTACTTC
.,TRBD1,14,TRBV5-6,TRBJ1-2,CASSWRDRNYGYTF,TGTGCCAGCAGCTGGAGGGACAGGAACTATGGCTACACCTTC
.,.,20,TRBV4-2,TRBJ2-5,CASSQASSPGPENPGEIAYF,TGTGCCAGCAGCCAAGCCAGCTCCCCGGGACCGGAGAATCCTGGAGAGATCGCATACTTC
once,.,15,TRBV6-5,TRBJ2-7,CASSYSSARVHEQYF,TGTGCCAGCAGTTACTCTTCGGCCCGGGTCCACGAGCAGTACTTC
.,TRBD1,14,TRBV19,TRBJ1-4,CASRYQGAGEKLFF,TGTGCCAGCCGGTATCAGGGGGCGGGTGAAAAACTGTTTTTT
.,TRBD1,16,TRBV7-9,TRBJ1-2,CASSLDGNRGFYGYTF,TGTGCCAGCAGCTTAGACGGGAACAGGGGCTTCTATGGCTACACCTTC
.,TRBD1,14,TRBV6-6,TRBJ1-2,CASSWTGEAYGYTF,TGTGCCAGCAGTTGGACAGGGGAGGCCTATGGCTACACCTTC
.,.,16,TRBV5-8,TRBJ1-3,CASSPGVLSSGNTIYF,TGTGCCAGCAGCCCCGGGGTCCTTAGCTCTGGAAACACCATATATTTT
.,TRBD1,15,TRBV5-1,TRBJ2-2,CASSAGQGNTGELFF,TGCGCCAGCAGCGCGGGACAGGGGAACACCGGGGAGCTGTTTTTT
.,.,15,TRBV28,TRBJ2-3,CASSSGPGLMDTQYF,TGTGCCAGCAGTTCCGGACCTGGCCTCATGGATACGCAGTATTTT
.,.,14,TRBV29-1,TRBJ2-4,CSVSGRQAKNIQYF,TGCAGCGTTTCCGGCAGACAAGCCAAAAACATTCAGTACTTC
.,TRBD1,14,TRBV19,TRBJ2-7,CASSIQGARSEQYF,TGTGCCAGTAGTATACAGGGGGCCCGGTCCGAGCAGTACTTC
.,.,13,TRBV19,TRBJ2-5,CASSKADWETQYF,TGTGCCAGTAGTAAGGCAGATTGGGAGACCCAGTACTTC
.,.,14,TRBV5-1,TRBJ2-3,CASSFGAPGDTQYF,TGCGCCAGCAGCTTTGGCGCCCCCGGAGATACGCAGTATTTT
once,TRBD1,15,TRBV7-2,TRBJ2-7,CASSGRTGASYEQYF,TGTGCCAGCAGCGGACGGACAGGGGCCTCCTACGAGCAGTACTTC